What follows are 32 T cell receptor beta chains derived from one specimen sequenced in a study of tumor and adjacent non-tumor tissue in lung cancer. The library came from three nested PCR rounds adapted from ARM-PCR protocols. One entry per CDR3 protein, called by TCRdb with MiXCR from the multiplex PCR reads. Altogether around 86,000 distinct CDR3 sequences are present, over 55% being singletons, with the ten largest covering 8% to 10%. RNA was extracted from bulk tissue without any cell sorting. Sequencing used lung tumor tissue. Receptors were obtained from a woman aged 40-49 years with non-small cell lung cancer.

This clonotype showed up just a few times. The V and J genes are TRBV5-6 and TRBJ2-3, with TRBD2 as a possible D gene (5 bases). The V and J ends lost 2 bases and 4 bases respectively, with 20 bases between them. Germline V gene sequence: CDR1 SGHDT, CDR2 YYEEEE. CDR3 length: 17 amino acids. The CDR3 DNA follows: TGTGCCAGCAGCTTTAAGGGAGCACCCCGCCTTCCAGATACGCAGTATTTT. Translation: CASSFKGAPRLPDTQYF.

About this clonotype: Being one base from a much bigger clone, this may be a read error. The V call is TRBV7-9, the J call TRBJ2-2, with D uncertain. Germline CDR1 and CDR2: SEHNR and FQNEAQ (reference sequence). This CDR3 has 15 amino acids. CDR3 nucleotide sequence: TGTGTCAGCAGCTCCCGACCCCTTGAGGCCGGGGAGCTGTTTTTT. It specifies CVSSSRPLEAGELFF.

Note on this clonotype: A much larger clone differs from this one at a single base, so this may be a read error. Likely a read error: the CDR3 ends without its conserved phenylalanine or tryptophan. The chain recombines TRBV6-2 or TRBV6-3 with TRBJ2-7; maybe TRBD2 (5 bases). The CDR3 extends over 14 amino acids. Germline CDR1 and CDR2: MNHEY and SVGEGT. Trimming left V 7 bases short and J 5 bases short, with 18 bases between. The DNA for the CDR3 is TGTGCCAGCACCACATCGGGGAGTCAGGACGAGCAGTACTTA. As protein: CASTTSGSQDEQYL.

Concerning this clonotype itself: Here the CDR3 omits its conserved ending phenylalanine or tryptophan, so a read error is the likely source. The chain is built from TRBV7-8 and TRBJ1-1, with a tentative D call TRBD1 (6 bases). Trimming removed 5 bases at V and 9 bases at J, with 13 bases between. Looked up from germline, CDR1 is SGHVS and CDR2 is FQNEAQ. This CDR3 has 12 amino acids. The CDR3 region has the DNA TGTGCCAGCAGCATTTGGGGGGGGCAAGCTTTCTTA. Its translation is CASSIWGGQAFL.

With regard to this clonotype: The junction and the germline gene differ at one end; a read error may be behind it. The chain joins TRBV5-4 to TRBJ1-1, with D uncertain. The CDR3 loop spans 13 amino acids. Germline CDR1 and CDR2: SGHNT and YYREEE (reference sequence). The CDR3 here is CVSSADLNTEAFF. CDR3 bases: TGTGTCAGCAGCGCAGACCTGAACACTGAAGCTTTCTTT.

Remarks on this clonotype: A read error may produce the germline difference seen at one junction end. V gene TRBV11-2 combines with J gene TRBJ1-6; no clear D. This CDR3 comprises 17 residues. Germline lookup yields CDR1 SGHAT and CDR2 FQNNGV. As DNA, the CDR3 is TGTGCTAGCAGCACTACTACAAGGACTCTCTATAATTCACCCCTCCACTTT. Translating gives CASSTTTRTLYNSPLHF. The whole variable domain, filled in from reference TRBV11-2 and TRBJ1-6, reads EAGVAQSPRYKIIEKRQSVAFWCNPISGHATLYWYQQILGQGPKLLIQFQNNGVVDDSQLPKDRFSAERLKGVDSTLKIQPAKLEDSAVYLCASSTTTRTLYNSPLHFGNGTRLTVT.

J is TRBJ2-1 and V is TRBV5-5, with 8 bases identical to TRBD2. CDR3 length: 16 residues. CDR1 is SGHKS and CDR2 is YYEKEE in the germline V gene (reference sequence). The CDR3 DNA reads as TGTAGCAGCAGCACCCGGACTAGCTGGTCCTACAATGAGCAGTTCTTC. This sequence encodes CSSSTRTSWSYNEQFF. Full variable domain (remainder filled in from reference TRBV5-5 and TRBJ2-1): DAGVTQSPTHLIKTRGQQVTLRCSPISGHKSVSWYQQVLGQGPQFIFQYYEKEERGRGNFPDRFSARQFPNYSSELNVNALLLGDSALYLCSSSTRTSWSYNEQFFGPGTRLTVL.

This clonotype appeared many times. The CDR3 DNA reads TGCAGTGCTAGAGACCCCGCCAGGGGGGGGTACGAGCAGTACTTC. Protein sequence: CSARDPARGGYEQYF. The rearrangement links TRBV20-1 to TRBJ2-7, with D perhaps TRBD1 or TRBD2 (7 bases each). Between the trimmed V and J ends, which lost 0 bases and 4 bases, there was a span of 16 bases. Per germline, CDR1 DFQATT and CDR2 SNEGSKA (reference sequence). The CDR3 has 15 amino acids.

The J gene is TRBJ1-5, the V gene TRBV24-1; TRBD1 matches at 7 bases. The DNA matches TRBJ2-3 better at its end, which makes the J call doubtful. The CDR3 runs 15 residues. Germline V gene data show CDR1 as KGHDR and CDR2 as SFDVKD. The CDR3 nucleotides are TGTGCCACCAGTGAAAACAGGGGAAATAATCAGCCCCAGTATTTT. This codes for CATSENRGNNQPQYF.

Comments on this clonotype: A read error may be the cause here, since a much bigger clone is one base away. The chain joins TRBV30 to TRBJ2-7, with a possible D match to TRBD2 (5 bases). The germline V gene encodes CDR1 GTSNPN and CDR2 SVGIG (reference sequence). The CDR3 consists of 11 residues. The CDR3 bases are TGTGCCTGCCGGACTCGGTACGAGGAGTACTTC. This translates into CACRTRYEEYF.

The chain has TRBV11-3 and TRBJ2-7; maybe TRBD1 (5 bases). Germline values: CDR1 SGHNT, CDR2 YENEEA. The V gene lost 2 bases and the J gene lost 9 bases, with 11 bases spanning the gap. The CDR3 runs to 12 residues. For the CDR3, the DNA is TGTGCCAGCAGCTTATCAGGACACGGGCAGTACTTC. Amino acids: CASSLSGHGQYF. Complete variable domain (other parts from reference TRBV11-3 and TRBJ2-7): EAGVVQSPRYKIIEKKQPVAFWCNPISGHNTLYWYLQNLGQGPELLIRYENEEAVDDSQLPKDRFSAERLKGVDSTLKIQPAELGDSAVYLCASSLSGHGQYFGPGTRLTVT.

Relative to its sample, this clonotype is medium-sized. V and J are TRBV7-8 and TRBJ2-3; TRBD2 matches 11 bases. This CDR3 region has 14 residues. The J segment lost 3 bases and the V segment lost 7 bases, leaving 3 bases of the junction unmatched. Germline V gene sequence: CDR1 SGHVS, CDR2 FQNEAQ. CDR3 nucleotide sequence: TGTGCCAGCACCCTAGCGGGAGGTACAGATACGCAGTATTTT. Translated, it gives CASTLAGGTDTQYF. Variable domain in full (rest from reference TRBV7-8 and TRBJ2-3): GAGVSQSPRYKVAKRGQDVALRCDPISGHVSLFWYQQALGQGPEFLTYFQNEAQLDKSGLPSDRFFAERPEGSVSTLKIQRTQQEDSAVYLCASTLAGGTDTQYFGPGTRLTVL.

In this sample, this clonotype turned up many times. Written as DNA, the CDR3 is TGTGCCAGCAGTTTCGTACAGGGTGGCGAGCAGTACTTC. Translation gives CASSFVQGGEQYF. This chain links TRBV28 with TRBJ2-7, with D perhaps matching TRBD1 (6 bases). Trimming shortened V by 3 bases and J by 6 bases, and 12 bases separated the two germline ends. Per germline, CDR1 MDHEN and CDR2 SYDVKM. CDR3 length: 13 residues.

The rearrangement links TRBV12-3 or TRBV12-4 to TRBJ2-3; D is possibly TRBD2 (5 bases). The CDR3 extends over 12 amino acids. Trimming shortened V by 7 bases and J by 5 bases, and 10 bases separated the two germline ends. DNA of the CDR3: TGTGCCAGCAATTCTAGCCGAGATACGCAGTATTTT. As protein: CASNSSRDTQYF.

For this clonotype: This may be a read error, as it is one base from a much larger clone. This rearrangement joins TRBV12-3 or TRBV12-4 to TRBJ2-7; D possibly corresponds to TRBD2 (6 bases). This CDR3 spans 12 amino acids. V lost 7 bases and J lost 7, with 14 bases in between. The CDR3 protein is CASNPFRGEQYF. CDR3 DNA sequence: TGTGCCAGCAACCCTTTTCGGGGGGAGCAGTACTTC.

Remarks on this clonotype: This may come from a read error, since a much larger clone is one base off. The chain is built from TRBV30 and TRBJ1-1; D uncertain. The V gene's germline CDR1 is GTSNPN and CDR2 SVGIG (reference sequence). CDR3 length equals 11 residues. Written as DNA, the CDR3 is TGTGTCTGGATCAGGAACACTGAAGCTTTCTTT. This encodes CVWIRNTEAFF.

Of note for this clonotype: A junction boundary mismatches the germline segment, possibly from a read error. The chain joins TRBV5-1 to TRBJ1-2; the D gene is possibly TRBD1 (5 bases). In germline, CDR1 is SGHRS, CDR2 YFSETQ. The CDR3 has 15 residues. The DNA of the CDR3 is TGCGCCAGCAGCTTACCTGGACTGGGGGTCTATGCCTACACCTTC. Translated, it gives CASSLPGLGVYAYTF.

This clonotype was seen many times. The rearrangement joins TRBV5-1 to TRBJ1-1; D gene ambiguous. Germline V CDR1 and CDR2: SGHRS, YFSETQ. V was trimmed by 5 bases and J by 0 bases, leaving 2 bases between them. The CDR3 is 11 amino acids. DNA of the CDR3: TGCGCCAGCAGACTGAACACTGAAGCTTTCTTT. The encoded protein is CASRLNTEAFF.

The rearrangement joins TRBV30 to TRBJ2-7, with a tentative D call TRBD1 (5 bases). This CDR3 spans 13 amino acids. Germline CDR1 is GTSNPN and CDR2 is SVGIG (reference sequence). The ends were cut back, 1 base at V and 6 bases at J, with 13 bases in the middle. The CDR3 sequence: CAWSEGRVGEQYF. Here the CDR3 DNA reads TGTGCCTGGAGTGAGGGCAGGGTAGGCGAGCAGTACTTC.

This clonotype was detected a few times. The junction shows a germline mismatch at one end, possibly a read error. The rearrangement joins TRBV11-2 to TRBJ2-1; the match to TRBD2 covers 16 bases. The germline gives CDR1 SGHAT, CDR2 FQNNGV. The length of the CDR3 is 17 residues. CDR3 DNA: TGTGCCATCAGCTTAGGGACTAGCGGGGGGGCCTACAATGAGCAGTTCTTC. The encoded protein is CAISLGTSGGAYNEQFF.

In this sample, this clonotype turned up many times. The chain combines TRBV6-1 with TRBJ2-6; no reliable D call. The V end was cut by 8 bases, the J end by 0 bases, with 11 bases between. The CDR3 contains 15 residues. Germline V gene lookup returns CDR1 MNHNS and CDR2 SASEGT. In DNA form, the CDR3 reads TGTGCCAGCCGATTCAGGAGCTCTGGGGCCAACGTCCTGACTTTC. Its translation is CASRFRSSGANVLTF.

With regard to this clonotype: A junction end diverges from the germline sequence, so it may reflect a read error. CDR3 nucleotides: TGTGCCAGCAGCTTAGTTTGGCGGAGGGTCCAAGAGACCCTGTACTTC. Protein sequence: CASSLVWRRVQETLYF. The chain has TRBV11-2 and TRBJ2-5; D possibly corresponds to TRBD2 (6 bases). Germline CDR1 SGHAT, CDR2 FQNNGV. The CDR3 length is 16 residues.

J is TRBJ2-2 and V is TRBV5-6; D gene ambiguous. The germline V and J ends were trimmed by 10 bases and 6 bases, with 25 bases remaining between them. Germline lookup yields CDR1 SGHDT and CDR2 YYEEEE. The CDR3 covers 16 residues. The CDR3 here is CAGNLAMAEPPGELFF. CDR3 sequence (DNA): TGTGCCGGCAACTTGGCCATGGCCGAGCCCCCCGGGGAGCTGTTTTTT. The variable domain in full, with the rest retrieved from reference TRBV5-6 and TRBJ2-2, is DAGVTQSPTHLIKTRGQQVTLRCSPKSGHDTVSWYQQALGQGPQFIFQYYEEEERQRGNFPDRFSGHQFPNYSSELNVNALLLGDSALYLCAGNLAMAEPPGELFFGEGSRLTVL.

The CDR3: CASSLPLQGHLRYEQYF. The CDR3 nucleotides are TGTGCCAGCAGCTTACCTTTACAGGGACACCTAAGGTACGAGCAGTACTTC. The chain combines TRBV5-4 with TRBJ2-7; weak D call: TRBD1 (6 bases). This CDR3 has 17 amino acids. The germline V gene has CDR1 SGHNT and CDR2 YYREEE (reference sequence). The V and J ends lost 2 bases and 4 bases respectively, with 22 bases between them.

This clonotype was found many times. This sequence joins TRBV6-6 and TRBJ2-7; D may be TRBD1 or TRBD2 (6 bases each). The ends were cut back, 4 bases at V and 0 bases at J, with 25 bases in the middle. From germline, CDR1 is MNHNY and CDR2 SVGAGI (reference sequence). The CDR3 is 19 residues long. The CDR3: CASSSTPRRGGISSYEQYF. DNA of the CDR3: TGTGCCAGCAGTTCTACCCCGCGGAGAGGGGGGATAAGCTCCTACGAGCAGTACTTC.

Comments on this clonotype: A junction boundary mismatches the germline segment, possibly from a read error. V and J are TRBV5-8 and TRBJ2-6; either TRBD1 or TRBD2 may fit D (5 bases each). Germline-derived CDR1 and CDR2 are SGHTS and YDEGEE. The CDR3 has 16 residues. Here the CDR3 DNA reads TGTGCCAGCAACCTTGGGAGTTTCTCTGGGGCCAACGTCTTGACTTTC. Protein product: CASNLGSFSGANVLTF.

As regards this clonotype: A single base separates this from a much larger clone, so it may be a read error. V is TRBV6-5 and J is TRBJ1-5, with 7 bases identical to TRBD1. The germline CDR1 and CDR2 sequences are MNHEY and SVGAGI. The CDR3 extends over 16 amino acids. The CDR3 DNA reads as TGTGCCAGCAGTCCTCTTTCCCGGGACAGCAATCGGCCCCAGCATTTT. As protein: CASSPLSRDSNRPQHF.

Of note for this clonotype: The germline gene is not matched at one end of the junction; a read error may be the cause. The chain has TRBV5-1 and TRBJ2-3; D ambiguous. The CDR3 contains 14 residues. Germline assignment: CDR1 SGHRS and CDR2 YFSETQ. DNA for the CDR3: TGCGCCAGCAGCTTGGCCTGGATCTCGGATACACAGTATTTT. It encodes CASSLAWISDTQYF.

The rearrangement uses TRBV6-5 and TRBJ2-4, with 7 nucleotides matching TRBD2. Trimming cost V 7 bases and J 4 bases; bases outside gene matches: 7. Germline V CDR1 and CDR2: MNHEY, SVGAGI. The CDR3 extends over 14 amino acids. CDR3: CASTTDGGKNIQYF. In DNA, the CDR3 is TGTGCCAGCACTACTGACGGGGGGAAAAACATTCAGTACTTC.

This clonotype was counted ten times or more. The J gene is TRBJ2-1, the V gene TRBV20-1; D might be TRBD2 (6 bases). This CDR3 is 13 amino acids long. Per the germline V gene, CDR1 is DFQATT and CDR2 is SNEGSKA (reference sequence). V lost 2 bases and J lost 7, with 12 bases in between. DNA for the CDR3: TGCAGTGCTAGAACTAGCCCCGGGAATGAGCAGTTCTTC. Residues: CSARTSPGNEQFF.

Note on this clonotype: At one of its ends the junction is not consistent with the germline gene, which may arise from a read error. This sequence joins TRBV5-6 and TRBJ2-5; tentatively, D is TRBD2 (7 bases). The CDR3 covers 14 residues. Germline lookup yields CDR1 SGHDT and CDR2 YYEEEE. In DNA, the CDR3 is TGTGTCAGCAGGGCTATAGGGGAGGGGGAGACCCAGCACTTC. Its translation: CVSRAIGEGETQHF. The full variable domain, completed using reference TRBV5-6 and TRBJ2-5, is DAGVTQSPTHLIKTRGQQVTLRCSPKSGHDTVSWYQQALGQGPQFIFQYYEEEERQRGNFPDRFSGHQFPNYSSELNVNALLLGDSALYLCVSRAIGEGETQHFGPGTRLLVL.

This clonotype appeared once. This sequence joins TRBV5-4 and TRBJ2-7, with a tentative D call TRBD2 (6 bases). This CDR3 has 14 residues. CDR1 and CDR2 from the germline V gene are SGHNT and YYREEE (reference sequence). V was cut by 4 bases and J by 7 bases, with 18 bases left in between. As DNA, the CDR3 is TGTGCCAGCAGCGCGGGGATAGGGATAGGAGAGCAGTACTTC. As protein: CASSAGIGIGEQYF.